These 23 T cell receptor beta chains originate from one sample sequenced in a study of blood T cell repertoires in COVID-19. Method: immunoSEQ multiplex PCR; TCRdb's copy keeps in-frame clones and lacks some. The sample includes around 300,000 clones, roughly 92% of them seen just once. What was sequenced was peripheral blood. These TCRs come from a woman between 25 and 40 years old with COVID-19, enrolled during active disease.

This chain links TRBV4-2 with TRBJ1-2; a possible D gene is TRBD1 (6 bases). The CDR3 consists of 20 residues. Germline V lookup: CDR1 LGHNA, CDR2 YNFKEQ. Trimming pared 1 base from V and 4 bases from J, leaving 28 bases between. The CDR3 sequence is CASSQGPRQSRGATLYGYTF. The CDR3 bases are TGTGCCAGCAGCCAAGGGCCTCGACAATCTCGGGGGGCGACCCTCTATGGCTACACCTTC.

This clone was recorded once. The chain carries TRBV12-3 or TRBV12-4 and TRBJ2-5; a weak D match, TRBD1 (5 bases). The length of the CDR3 is 13 residues. Trimming removed 5 bases from V and 7 bases from J, with 14 bases in between. Written as DNA, the CDR3 is TGTGCCAGCAGTCTTCAGGGCGTACGGACCCAGTACTTC. Amino acids: CASSLQGVRTQYF.

The rearrangement links TRBV18 to TRBJ1-4; the D gene is possibly TRBD1 (5 bases). V was shortened by 3 bases and J by 5 bases, with 7 bases between the two germline ends. Germline V gene sequence: CDR1 KGHSH, CDR2 LQKENI. CDR3 length: 13 residues. The CDR3 here is CASSPGGNEKLFF. The CDR3 DNA reads TGTGCCAGCTCACCTGGGGGGAATGAAAAACTGTTTTTT.

With regard to this clone: A much larger clone sits a single nucleotide away, making a read error possible. Within the sample, other DNA sequences also encode this same CDR3. This sequence joins TRBV7-2 and TRBJ1-4, with 9 bases matching TRBD1. CDR1 is SGHTA and CDR2 is FQGNSA in the germline V gene. This CDR3 contains 14 residues. J gave up 9 bases and V 3 bases, and 5 bases lay outside the gene matches. This chain's CDR3 is CASSFPGQGKKLFF. DNA of the CDR3: TGTGCCAGCAGCTTTCCGGGACAGGGAAAAAAACTGTTTTTT. Complete variable domain (other parts from reference TRBV7-2 and TRBJ1-4): GAGVSQSPSNKVTEKGKDVELRCDPISGHTALYWYRQSLGQGLEFLIYFQGNSAPDKSGLPSDRFSAERTGGSVSTLTIQRTQQEDSAVYLCASSFPGQGKKLFFGSGTQLSVL.

This clone has just a few counts. V is TRBV7-2 and J is TRBJ2-7; a weak D match, TRBD2 (5 bases). This CDR3 region has 16 residues. The germline CDR1 and CDR2 sequences are SGHTA and FQGNSA. V was clipped by 5 bases and J by 1 base, with 18 bases between them. The CDR3 region is CASSPAALRASYEQYF. In DNA form, the CDR3 reads TGTGCCAGCAGCCCGGCCGCCCTGAGGGCGTCCTACGAGCAGTACTTC.

The chain uses TRBV3-1 (or the pseudogene TRBV3-2) and TRBJ1-2; TRBD1 aligns across 7 bases. CDR3 length: 14 residues. Trimming at V came to 0 bases and at J to 6 bases, leaving 4 bases not matched to a gene. Germline V lookup: CDR1 LGHDT, CDR2 YNNKEL (reference sequence). This CDR3 reads CASSQEDRWDGYTF. CDR3 sequence (DNA): TGTGCCAGCAGCCAAGAGGACAGGTGGGATGGCTACACCTTC.

The CDR3 DNA sequence: TGTGCCAGCAGCCGGGACTATAGGAGCTCCTACGAGCAGTACTTC. Protein product: CASSRDYRSSYEQYF. This chain uses TRBV27 with TRBJ2-7; TRBD2 aligns across 7 bases. Germline loops: CDR1 MNHEY, CDR2 SMNVEV (reference sequence). This CDR3 has 15 amino acids. The V segment lost 6 bases and the J segment 0 bases; nucleotides outside the gene matches: 8.

The chain recombines TRBV28 with TRBJ2-2; 14 positions match TRBD2. Germline CDR1 MDHEN, CDR2 SYDVKM. The length of the CDR3 is 15 residues. V shed 5 bases and J 6 bases; nucleotides not matched to a gene: 2. CDR3 protein: CASSPGLAGAGELFF. The CDR3 nucleotides read TGTGCCAGCAGTCCGGGACTAGCGGGAGCCGGGGAGCTGTTTTTT. The full variable domain, rest sourced from reference TRBV28 and TRBJ2-2, is DVKVTQSSRYLVKRTGEKVFLECVQDMDHENMFWYRQDPGLGLRLIYFSYDVKMKEKGDIPEGYSVSREKKERFSLILESASTNQTSMYLCASSPGLAGAGELFFGEGSRLTVL.

The chain carries TRBV4-1 and TRBJ2-3; maybe TRBD1 (9 bases). The CDR3 is made up of 22 amino acids. V shed 2 bases and J shed 6 bases, with 36 bases lying between them. CDR1 and CDR2 (germline): MGHRA, YSYEKL. CDR3 sequence (DNA): TGCGCCAGCAGCCAATCCCCGCCGGGACAGGGTAGGGTAGCGGGGTCCGCGGATACGCAGTATTTT. Translating it yields CASSQSPPGQGRVAGSADTQYF.

V and J are TRBV6-5 and TRBJ2-3, with D tentatively TRBD2 (6 bases). The CDR3 extends over 14 amino acids. V was shortened by 9 bases and J by 0 bases, with 13 bases between the two germline ends. The germline V gene has CDR1 MNHEY and CDR2 SVGAGI. The CDR3 protein is CASWIGGSTDTQYF. In DNA form, the CDR3 reads TGTGCCAGTTGGATTGGAGGGAGCACAGATACGCAGTATTTT.

The V call is TRBV5-6, the J call TRBJ1-1; D is perhaps TRBD1 (6 bases). This CDR3 comprises 14 residues. Germline V gives CDR1 SGHDT, CDR2 YYEEEE. Deletions cut 5 bases from V and 3 bases from J, with 14 bases between. The CDR3, as DNA: TGTGCCAGCAGTAAGGTACGGACAGACACTGAAGCTTTCTTT. Its protein is CASSKVRTDTEAFF. Full variable domain (missing parts from reference TRBV5-6 and TRBJ1-1): DAGVTQSPTHLIKTRGQQVTLRCSPKSGHDTVSWYQQALGQGPQFIFQYYEEEERQRGNFPDRFSGHQFPNYSSELNVNALLLGDSALYLCASSKVRTDTEAFFGQGTRLTVV.

The genes are TRBV5-4 and TRBJ2-3; the match to TRBD2 covers 9 bases. From germline, CDR1 is SGHNT and CDR2 YYREEE (reference sequence). V was clipped by 1 base and J by 5 bases; unmatched bases: 8. The CDR3 length is 16 residues. The CDR3 DNA sequence: TGTGCCAGCAGCTTGCCCCTAGCGGGATTGAGAGATACGCAGTATTTT. Its protein is CASSLPLAGLRDTQYF.

Written as DNA, the CDR3 is TGTGCCAGCAGTGCCGCCACCCCGACAGGCGGCTTTAATGAAAAACTGTTTTTT. It codes for CASSAATPTGGFNEKLFF. The chain couples TRBV25-1 to TRBJ1-4; the D gene is possibly TRBD1 (6 bases). Germline V CDR1 and CDR2: MGHDK, SYGVNS. Deletions cut 4 bases from V and 4 bases from J, with 22 bases between. CDR3 length equals 18 residues.

V is TRBV12-3 or TRBV12-4 and J is TRBJ2-3, with unresolved D. Deletions cut 8 bases from V and 2 bases from J, with 11 bases between. The CDR3 covers 13 residues. The CDR3 loop is CASSERNTDTQYF. In DNA, the CDR3 is TGTGCCAGCTCGGAGAGGAACACAGATACGCAGTATTTT.

The chain couples TRBV4-2 to TRBJ1-3; D uncertain. The germline gives CDR1 LGHNA, CDR2 YNFKEQ. V shed 0 bases and J shed 0 bases, with 9 bases lying between them. This CDR3 contains 16 residues. CDR3 sequence reads: CASSQDPGLSGNTIYF. CDR3 nucleotides: TGTGCCAGCAGCCAAGACCCCGGACTCTCTGGAAACACCATATATTTT.

The CDR3 loop reads CATAKDRANEKLFF. For the CDR3, the DNA is TGTGCCACCGCCAAGGACAGGGCTAATGAAAAACTGTTTTTT. The chain carries TRBV15 and TRBJ1-4, with 8 bases identical to TRBD1. V lost 8 bases, J lost 3 bases, and 5 bases stayed unmatched. There are 14 residues in the CDR3. CDR1 and CDR2 from the germline V gene are LNHNV and YYDKDF (reference sequence). The whole variable domain, filled in from reference TRBV15 and TRBJ1-4, reads DAMVIQNPRYQVTQFGKPVTLSCSQTLNHNVMYWYQQKSSQAPKLLFHYYDKDFNNEADTPDNFQSRRPNTSFCFLDIRSPGLGDTAMYLCATAKDRANEKLFFGSGTQLSVL.

The rearrangement joins TRBV4-2 to TRBJ2-7; 11 positions match TRBD2. This CDR3 region has 16 residues. Germline CDR1 is LGHNA and CDR2 is YNFKEQ. The V gene end was trimmed by 1 base and the J gene end by 5 bases; junction bases not matched to a gene: 7. The CDR3 nucleotides read TGTGCCAGCAGCCAAGGACTAGCGGGAAGGCTAGACGAGCAGTACTTC. This codes for CASSQGLAGRLDEQYF.

As DNA, the CDR3 is TGTGCCAGCGCTCGGGGGGGAGAGGTCACAGATACGCAGTATTTT. This gives the protein CASARGGEVTDTQYF. The chain uses TRBV27 and TRBJ2-3, with 8 bases that match TRBD2. The V and J ends lost 8 bases and 2 bases, in that order; junction bases with no gene match: 9. This CDR3 spans 15 amino acids. The germline V gene has CDR1 MNHEY and CDR2 SMNVEV (reference sequence).

This chain connects TRBV6-1 to TRBJ1-1; the D is unclear. Germline CDR1 is MNHNS and CDR2 is SASEGT. V lost 2 bases to trimming and J lost 4 bases, with 5 bases between them. This CDR3 region has 12 residues. The CDR3 here is CASSEYSTEAFF. CDR3 nucleotides: TGTGCCAGCAGTGAATACAGCACTGAAGCTTTCTTT.

The V and J genes are TRBV25-1 and TRBJ2-7, with D uncertain. This CDR3 spans 16 amino acids. Trimming shortened V by 1 base and J by 6 bases, and 19 bases separated the two germline ends. Germline CDR1 is MGHDK and CDR2 is SYGVNS. The CDR3 sequence: CASSELFEQPPSEQYF. CDR3 in DNA: TGTGCCAGCAGTGAATTATTCGAACAGCCCCCATCCGAGCAGTACTTC.

The chain employs TRBV3-1 (or the pseudogene TRBV3-2) and TRBJ1-2; D is perhaps TRBD1 (5 bases). Germline-derived CDR1 and CDR2 are LGHDT and YNNKEL (reference sequence). The length of the CDR3 is 13 residues. V gave up 1 base and J gave up 14 bases, with 17 bases separating them. The CDR3 DNA reads as TGTGCCAGCAGCCAAGGGTGGGGGGATCCGGGAACCTTC. Its protein is CASSQGWGDPGTF.

This chain uses TRBV5-4 with TRBJ2-7; 10 positions match TRBD2. J lost 2 bases, V lost 1 base, and 3 bases had no gene match. In germline, CDR1 is SGHNT, CDR2 YYREEE (reference sequence). The CDR3 loop spans 15 amino acids. The CDR3 reads CASSLSLAGAYEQYF. CDR3 bases: TGTGCCAGCAGCTTGTCCCTAGCGGGGGCCTACGAGCAGTACTTC.

The chain employs TRBV3-1 (or the pseudogene TRBV3-2) and TRBJ2-3; D may be TRBD2 (7 bases). CDR1 is LGHDT, CDR2 YNNKEL, per germline (reference sequence). The length of the CDR3 is 16 residues. Trimming stripped 0 bases from V and 5 bases from J, with 15 bases between. The CDR3: CASSQDQSGTQDTQYF. Written as DNA, the CDR3 is TGTGCCAGCAGCCAAGATCAGAGCGGGACACAAGATACGCAGTATTTT.